At least ten counts were recorded for the clone carrying this TCR beta chain. The antigen is unknown. TCRdb re-called the RACE reads through MiXCR, storing one row per CDR3 protein. The table includes fewer than 45,000 distinct CDR3 sequences, 10% detected once. This entry is derived from a study of human T cells and chemical hapten exposure. In the study overall: Per-sample TCR yield variability stemmed mainly from small pooled library volume differences. Broader study findings: Expanded TCRs were compared with controls, and the expanded TCRs formed significantly more large CDR3 similarity clusters. PT1 expanded TCR counts and patch test score correlated positively.

The CDR3 has 14 residues. Germline V lookup: CDR1 DFQATT, CDR2 SNEGSKA (reference sequence). V lost 4 bases, J lost 1 base, and 14 bases lay in between. Time point here: pre-sensitization, week 0. Described treatment: therapeutic diphenylcyclopropenone sensitization with weekly scalp DPC. Someone pulled total RNA out of unfractionated whole blood. The TCR sequence derives from a middle-aged man with alopecia areata. Some clones in this sample may be carry-over from other donors' samples. The sequencing here drew on whole blood, taken in connection with sensitization to the hapten diphenylcyclopropenone (DPC). The chain combines TRBV20-1 with TRBJ2-7; tentative D call: TRBD1 (5 bases). The CDR3 loop is CSAKAPTVSYEQYF. The CDR3 DNA is TGCAGTGCTAAAGCCCCGACAGTTTCCTACGAGCAGTACTTC.